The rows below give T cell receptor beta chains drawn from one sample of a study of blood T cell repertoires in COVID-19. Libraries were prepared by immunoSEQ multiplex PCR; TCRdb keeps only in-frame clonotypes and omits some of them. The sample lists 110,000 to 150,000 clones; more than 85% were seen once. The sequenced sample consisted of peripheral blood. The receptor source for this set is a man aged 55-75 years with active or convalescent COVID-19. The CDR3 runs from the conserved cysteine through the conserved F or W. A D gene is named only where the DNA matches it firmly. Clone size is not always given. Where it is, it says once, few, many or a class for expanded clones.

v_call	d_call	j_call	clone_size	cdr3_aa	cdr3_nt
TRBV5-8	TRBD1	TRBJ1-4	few	CASSLGAGGTNEKLFF	TGTGCCAGCAGCTTGGGGGCAGGGGGGACTAATGAAAAACTGTTTTTT
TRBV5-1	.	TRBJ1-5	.	CASSLGGPNQPQHF	TGCGCCAGCAGCTTGGGAGGTCCCAATCAGCCCCAGCATTTT
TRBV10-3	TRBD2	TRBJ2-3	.	CAITTGLAGTDTQYF	TGTGCCATCACCACGGGACTAGCGGGGACGGATACGCAGTATTTT
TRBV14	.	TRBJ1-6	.	CASSRRGGGFGSPLHF	TGTGCCAGCAGCCGCAGGGGTGGGGGATTTGGCTCACCCCTCCACTTT
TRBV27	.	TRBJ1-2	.	CASSLQGPASNYGYTF	TGTGCCAGCAGTCTACAGGGTCCCGCTTCCAACTATGGCTACACCTTC
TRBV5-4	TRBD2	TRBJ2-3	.	CASSPRTSSDTQYF	TGTGCCAGCAGCCCCCGGACTAGTTCAGATACGCAGTATTTT
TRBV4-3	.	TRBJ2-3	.	CASSQILNADTQYF	TGCGCCAGCAGCCAAATACTCAACGCTGATACGCAGTATTTT
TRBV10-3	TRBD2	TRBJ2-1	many	CAISGAGTSDEQFF	TGTGCCATCAGTGGAGCCGGGACTAGCGATGAGCAGTTCTTC
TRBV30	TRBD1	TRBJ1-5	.	CAWSVVDREGKGNQPQHF	TGTGCCTGGAGTGTAGTCGACAGGGAAGGAAAAGGCAATCAGCCCCAGCATTTT
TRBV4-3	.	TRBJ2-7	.	CASSQVLGARNEQYF	TGCGCCAGCAGCCAGGTTTTAGGGGCCAGGAACGAGCAGTACTTC
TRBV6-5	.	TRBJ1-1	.	CASSYTRQVPYTEAFF	TGTGCCAGCAGTTACACTAGACAGGTTCCCTACACTGAAGCTTTCTTT
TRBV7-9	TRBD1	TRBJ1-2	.	CASSLFGQVLYGYTF	TGTGCCAGCAGCCTTTTCGGACAGGTCCTCTATGGCTACACCTTC
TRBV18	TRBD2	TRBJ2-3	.	CASSPRRGGSTDTQYF	TGTGCCAGCTCACCACGGCGGGGGGGGAGCACAGATACGCAGTATTTT
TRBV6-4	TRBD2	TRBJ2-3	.	CASSDRAGERTDTQYF	TGTGCCAGCAGTGACAGGGCGGGGGAGCGCACAGATACGCAGTATTTT
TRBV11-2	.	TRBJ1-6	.	CASSFIGGGSSYNSPLHF	TGTGCCAGCAGCTTTATTGGGGGGGGGAGCTCCTATAATTCACCCCTCCACTTT
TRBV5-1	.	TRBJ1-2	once	CASSARAGKNYGYTF	TGCGCCAGCAGCGCAAGGGCAGGGAAGAACTATGGCTACACCTTC
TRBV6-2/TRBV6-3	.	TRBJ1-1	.	CASSRRTVLVWTEAFF	TGTGCCAGCAGCCGGAGGACAGTCCTGGTTTGGACTGAAGCTTTCTTT
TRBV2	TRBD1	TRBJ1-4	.	CASRGQQLNEKLFF	TGTGCCAGCAGGGGACAGCAACTGAATGAAAAACTGTTTTTT
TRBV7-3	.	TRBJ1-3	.	CASSLAGRQLSGNTIYF	TGTGCCAGCAGCTTAGCAGGTCGACAGCTCTCTGGAAACACCATATATTTT
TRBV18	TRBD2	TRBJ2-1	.	CASSPPSGGDNEQFF	TGTGCCAGCTCACCACCGAGCGGGGGGGACAATGAGCAGTTCTTC
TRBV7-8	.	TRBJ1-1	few	CASSTAGVTEAFF	TGTGCCAGCAGCACCGCGGGGGTCACTGAAGCTTTCTTT
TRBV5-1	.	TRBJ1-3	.	CASSPRGGSGNTIYF	TGCGCCAGCAGCCCACGAGGGGGCTCTGGAAACACCATATATTTT
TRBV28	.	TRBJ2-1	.	CASSLFAGKNEQFF	TGTGCCAGCAGTTTATTCGCAGGGAAGAATGAGCAGTTCTTC
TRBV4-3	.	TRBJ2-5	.	CASSQEGFQETQYF	TGCGCCAGCAGCCAAGAGGGCTTTCAAGAGACCCAGTACTTC
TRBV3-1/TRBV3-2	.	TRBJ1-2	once	CASSQEAGYTF	TGTGCCAGCAGCCAGGAGGCGGGCTACACCTTC
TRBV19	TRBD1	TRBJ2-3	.	CASSTWTGISADTQYF	TGTGCCAGTAGTACATGGACAGGGATTTCAGCAGATACGCAGTATTTT
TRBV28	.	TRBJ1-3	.	CASLTGISGNTIYF	TGTGCCAGCCTAACAGGGATATCTGGAAACACCATATATTTT
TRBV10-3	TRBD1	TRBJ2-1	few	CAISPRDRHNEQFF	TGTGCCATCAGTCCTCGGGACAGGCACAATGAGCAGTTCTTC
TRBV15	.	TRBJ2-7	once	CATSRPGSQVEQYF	TGTGCCACCAGCAGACCCGGGTCTCAAGTCGAGCAGTACTTC
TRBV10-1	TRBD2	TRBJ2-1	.	CASNEAGDGMWDEQFF	TGCGCCAGCAATGAAGCGGGAGACGGAATGTGGGATGAGCAGTTCTTC
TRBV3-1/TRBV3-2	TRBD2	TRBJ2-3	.	CASSQNPGGVGTQYF	TGTGCCAGCAGCCAGAATCCCGGGGGGGTCGGGACGCAGTATTTT
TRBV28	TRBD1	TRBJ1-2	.	CASSLSAQGVVKGYTF	TGTGCCAGCAGTTTATCGGCGCAGGGGGTGGTTAAGGGCTACACCTTC
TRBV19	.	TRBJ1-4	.	CASSMRGTNFNEKLFF	TGTGCCAGTAGTATGAGAGGAACGAACTTTAATGAAAAACTGTTTTTT
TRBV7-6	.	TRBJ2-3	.	CASSQAPNTDTQYF	TGTGCCAGCAGCCAGGCACCTAACACAGATACGCAGTATTTT
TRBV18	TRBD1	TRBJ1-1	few	CASSPQGAGTEAFF	TGTGCCAGCTCACCACAGGGGGCGGGCACTGAAGCTTTCTTT
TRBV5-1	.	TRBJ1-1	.	CASTWGVVNTEAFF	TGCGCCAGCACCTGGGGGGTGGTGAACACTGAAGCTTTCTTT
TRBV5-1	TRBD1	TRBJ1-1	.	CASVLGTGGNQPTEAFF	TGCGCCAGCGTCCTCGGGACAGGGGGTAACCAGCCCACTGAAGCTTTCTTT
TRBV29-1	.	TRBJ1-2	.	CSVDVNRASGYTF	TGCAGCGTTGATGTAAACAGGGCGTCTGGCTACACCTTC
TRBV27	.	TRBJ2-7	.	CASSLGVNSYEQYF	TGTGCCAGCAGTTTGGGAGTAAATTCCTACGAGCAGTACTTC
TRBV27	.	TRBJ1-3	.	CASRKSAGNTIYF	TGTGCCAGCAGAAAATCAGCTGGAAACACCATATATTTT
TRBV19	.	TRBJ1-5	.	CASSSSPSNQPQHF	TGTGCCAGTAGTTCCTCCCCTAGCAATCAGCCCCAGCATTTT
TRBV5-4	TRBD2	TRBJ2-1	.	CASRLAGGPFEQFF	TGTGCCAGCAGACTAGCGGGGGGGCCGTTTGAGCAGTTCTTC
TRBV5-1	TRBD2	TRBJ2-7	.	CASSLRGGPNYEQYF	TGCGCCAGCAGCCTACGCGGGGGGCCGAACTACGAGCAGTACTTC
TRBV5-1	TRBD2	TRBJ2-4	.	CASSFYGGATKNIQYF	TGCGCCAGCAGCTTTTACGGGGGGGCAACCAAAAACATTCAGTACTTC
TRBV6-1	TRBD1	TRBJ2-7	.	CASSELGQGTSYEQYF	TGTGCCAGCAGTGAATTGGGACAGGGAACCAGCTACGAGCAGTACTTC
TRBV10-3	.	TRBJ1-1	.	CAISEGRVGAFF	TGTGCCATCAGTGAGGGCAGGGTCGGAGCTTTCTTT
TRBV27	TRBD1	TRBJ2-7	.	CASSQTTGGYEQYF	TGTGCCAGCAGTCAAACGACAGGGGGCTACGAGCAGTACTTC
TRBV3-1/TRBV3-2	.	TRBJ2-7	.	CASSQDMSGLLSYEQYF	TGTGCCAGCAGCCAAGATATGAGCGGACTACTCTCCTACGAGCAGTACTTC
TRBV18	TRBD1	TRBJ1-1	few	CASSRETGGTEAFF	TGTGCCAGCTCACGGGAAACAGGGGGCACTGAAGCTTTCTTT
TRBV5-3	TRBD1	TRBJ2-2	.	CARSSRDRGPTGELFF	TGTGCCAGAAGCTCCCGGGACAGGGGCCCCACCGGGGAGCTGTTTTTT
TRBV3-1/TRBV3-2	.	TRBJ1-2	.	CASSQERGSHGYTF	TGTGCCAGCAGCCAAGAACGGGGTAGTCATGGCTACACCTTC
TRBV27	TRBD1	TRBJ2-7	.	CASSSGPGTGGREQYF	TGTGCCAGCAGTTCAGGACCTGGGACAGGGGGGAGGGAGCAGTACTTC
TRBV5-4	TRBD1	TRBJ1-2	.	CASSLSDRGPAGYTF	TGTGCCAGCAGCTTGTCCGACAGGGGGCCAGCTGGCTACACCTTC